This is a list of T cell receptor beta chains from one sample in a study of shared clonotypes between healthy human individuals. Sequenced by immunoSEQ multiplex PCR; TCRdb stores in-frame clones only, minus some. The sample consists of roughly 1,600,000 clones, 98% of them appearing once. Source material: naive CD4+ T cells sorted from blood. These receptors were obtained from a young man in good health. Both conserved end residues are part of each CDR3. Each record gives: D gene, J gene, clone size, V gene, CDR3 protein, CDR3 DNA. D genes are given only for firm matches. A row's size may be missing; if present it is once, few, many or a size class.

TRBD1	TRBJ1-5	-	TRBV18	CASSPGTGGLPQHF	TGTGCCAGCTCACCCGGGACAGGGGGCCTGCCCCAGCATTTT
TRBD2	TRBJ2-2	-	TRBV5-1	CASKIDSGSAGELFF	TGCGCCAGCAAAATAGATAGCGGGAGCGCCGGGGAGCTGTTTTTT
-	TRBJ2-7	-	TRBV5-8	CASTYRQGGYEQYF	TGTGCCAGCACGTATCGGCAGGGGGGCTACGAGCAGTACTTC
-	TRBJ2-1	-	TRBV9	CASSVGGIGEQFF	TGTGCCAGCAGCGTAGGCGGCATCGGTGAGCAGTTCTTC
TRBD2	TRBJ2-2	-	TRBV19	CASGQASGSLNTGELFF	TGTGCCAGCGGACAGGCTAGCGGGAGCCTCAACACCGGGGAGCTGTTTTTT
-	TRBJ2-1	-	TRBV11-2	CASSQWGLQFF	TGTGCCAGCAGCCAATGGGGATTGCAGTTCTTC
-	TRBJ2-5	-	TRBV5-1	CASSLSPAETQYF	TGCGCCAGCAGCTTATCTCCCGCCGAGACCCAGTACTTC
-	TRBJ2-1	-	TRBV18	CASSPLTGIYNEQFF	TGTGCCAGCTCACCCCTTACAGGGATCTACAATGAGCAGTTCTTC
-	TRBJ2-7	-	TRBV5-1	CASSLTGYEQYF	TGCGCCAGCAGCTTGACGGGGTACGAGCAGTACTTC
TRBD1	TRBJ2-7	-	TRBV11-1	CASSLDLPGQEGNEQYF	TGTGCCAGCAGCTTGGACCTCCCGGGACAGGAAGGGAACGAGCAGTACTTC
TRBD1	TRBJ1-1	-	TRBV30	CARKPRTGGILNTEAFF	TGTGCCAGAAAACCTCGGACAGGGGGCATTTTGAACACTGAAGCTTTCTTT
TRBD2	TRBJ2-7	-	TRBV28	CASSLAAGVEQYF	TGTGCCAGCAGTTTAGCGGCGGGAGTCGAGCAGTACTTC
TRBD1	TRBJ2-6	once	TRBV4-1	CASSQTGAPGANVLTF	TGCGCCAGCAGCCAAACAGGGGCACCTGGGGCCAACGTCCTGACTTTC
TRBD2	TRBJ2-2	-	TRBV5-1	CASLAGANTGELFF	TGCGCCAGCCTAGCGGGAGCGAACACCGGGGAGCTGTTTTTT
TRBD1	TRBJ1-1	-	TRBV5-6	CASSSTTGANTEAFF	TGTGCCAGCAGCTCCACGACAGGGGCGAATACTGAAGCTTTCTTT
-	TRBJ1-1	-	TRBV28	CASSFSSRTEAFF	TGTGCCAGCAGTTTTAGCAGTCGCACTGAAGCTTTCTTT
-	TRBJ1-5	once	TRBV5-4	CASSLGQGRVGQPQHF	TGTGCCAGCAGCTTGGGACAAGGCAGGGTTGGTCAGCCCCAGCATTTT
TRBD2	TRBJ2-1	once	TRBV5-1	CASSTGLAGGPYNEQFF	TGCGCCAGCAGCACGGGACTAGCGGGAGGTCCCTACAATGAGCAGTTCTTC
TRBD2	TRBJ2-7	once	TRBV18	CASSRLAGTYEQYF	TGTGCCAGCTCAAGACTAGCGGGTACCTACGAGCAGTACTTC
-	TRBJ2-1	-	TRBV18	CASSPPTKRASSYNEQFF	TGTGCCAGCTCACCACCGACCAAGCGGGCGAGCTCCTACAATGAGCAGTTCTTC
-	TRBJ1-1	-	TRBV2	CASRQSGQFTEAFF	TGTGCCAGCAGACAAAGCGGACAGTTCACTGAAGCTTTCTTT
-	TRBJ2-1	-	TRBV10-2	CASSDSNEQFF	TGCGCCAGCAGTGATTCCAATGAGCAGTTCTTC
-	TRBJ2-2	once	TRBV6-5	CASSYRTNTGELFF	TGTGCCAGCAGTTACAGGACGAACACCGGGGAGCTGTTTTTT
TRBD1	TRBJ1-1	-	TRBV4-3	CASSQDRGMNTEAFF	TGCGCCAGCAGCCAAGACAGGGGGATGAACACTGAAGCTTTCTTT
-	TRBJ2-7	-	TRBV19	CASSILGGREQYF	TGTGCCAGTAGTATCCTCGGGGGCCGGGAGCAGTACTTC
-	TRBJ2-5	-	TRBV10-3	CAISEWSGQETQYF	TGTGCCATCAGTGAGTGGTCAGGGCAAGAGACCCAGTACTTC
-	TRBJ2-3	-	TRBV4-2	CASSQVKDYYTDTQYF	TGTGCCAGCAGCCAAGTTAAGGACTACTACACAGATACGCAGTATTTT
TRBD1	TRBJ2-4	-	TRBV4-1	CASSKHPGQGANIQYF	TGCGCCAGCAGCAAGCACCCTGGACAGGGTGCAAACATTCAGTACTTC
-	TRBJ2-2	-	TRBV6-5	CASSHLKGDTGELFF	TGTGCCAGCAGCCATTTGAAGGGTGACACCGGGGAGCTGTTTTTT
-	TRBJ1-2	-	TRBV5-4	CASSLDQASNYGYTF	TGTGCCAGCAGCTTGGACCAGGCTTCTAACTATGGCTACACCTTC
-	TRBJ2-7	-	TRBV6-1	CASSTSSGSIYEQYF	TGTGCCAGCAGTACCTCTTCCGGGAGTATCTACGAGCAGTACTTC
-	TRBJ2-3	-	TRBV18	CASSPEQGFGDTQYF	TGTGCCAGCTCACCAGAGCAGGGGTTTGGGGATACGCAGTATTTT
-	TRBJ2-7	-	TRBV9	CASSAGIPDYEQYF	TGTGCCAGCAGCGCCGGGATTCCCGACTACGAGCAGTACTTC
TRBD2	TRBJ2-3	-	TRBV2	CASTGAGGVDTQYF	TGTGCCAGCACGGGGGCGGGAGGTGTAGATACGCAGTATTTT
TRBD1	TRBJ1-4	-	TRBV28	CASSLLLTGDREKLFF	TGTGCCAGCAGTTTATTGTTGACAGGGGATCGGGAAAAACTGTTTTTT
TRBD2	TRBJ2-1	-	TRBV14	CASSNRLADEQFF	TGTGCCAGCAGCAATAGACTAGCAGATGAGCAGTTCTTC
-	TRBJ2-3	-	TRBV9	CASSVGPLGRFPSTDTQYF	TGTGCCAGCAGCGTAGGACCGTTGGGGAGGTTCCCTAGCACAGATACGCAGTATTTT
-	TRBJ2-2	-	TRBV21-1	CASSKAPGMMTGEVTGELFF	TGTGCCAGCAGCAAAGCCCCAGGAATGATGACAGGGGAAGTCACCGGGGAGCTGTTTTTT
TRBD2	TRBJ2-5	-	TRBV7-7	CASSPTSLVETQYF	TGTGCCAGCAGCCCGACTAGCTTGGTAGAGACCCAGTACTTC
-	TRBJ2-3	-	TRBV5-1	CASSLALTSDTQYF	TGCGCCAGCAGCTTGGCCCTAACATCAGATACGCAGTATTTT
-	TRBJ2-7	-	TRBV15	CATSRDWGYEQYF	TGTGCCACCAGCAGAGATTGGGGGTACGAGCAGTACTTC
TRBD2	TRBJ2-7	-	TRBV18	CASSAGVAEQYF	TGTGCCAGCTCTGCGGGGGTGGCGGAGCAGTACTTC
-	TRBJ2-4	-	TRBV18	CASSPSRAKNIQYF	TGTGCCAGCTCACCATCCAGGGCTAAAAACATTCAGTACTTC
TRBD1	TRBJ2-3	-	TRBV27	CASSLRTGPTDTQYF	TGTGCCAGCAGTTTACGGACAGGCCCCACAGATACGCAGTATTTT
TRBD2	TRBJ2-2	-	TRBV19	CASSRTSAVANTGELFF	TGTGCCAGTAGCCGGACTAGCGCGGTCGCGAACACCGGGGAGCTGTTTTTT
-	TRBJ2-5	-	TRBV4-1	CASSRLQGGETQYF	TGCGCCAGCAGCCGCCTCCAGGGTGGAGAGACCCAGTACTTC
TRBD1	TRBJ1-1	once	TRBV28	CASSGQGTLLEAFF	TGTGCCAGCAGTGGACAGGGAACCTTATTGGAAGCTTTCTTT
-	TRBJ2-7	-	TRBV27	CASTRTAVSSYEQYF	TGTGCCAGCACTCGGACAGCTGTTTCCTCCTACGAGCAGTACTTC